These 15 T cell receptor beta chains originate from one sample sequenced in a study of shared clonotypes between healthy human individuals. Sequencing was performed with immunoSEQ multiplex PCR; in TCRdb, only in-frame clones are kept and a portion is missing. The top ten hold 0.9% to 1.5% of the sample, which has roughly 1,800,000 clones, 85% to 95% seen once. In the naive CD8 group, cells lacked CD45RO and were positively selected for CCR7, so terminally differentiated effector memory CD45RA+ cells were left out. Input material: naive CD8+ T cells sorted from blood. These receptors came from a man younger than 35 in good health.

The J gene is TRBJ2-7, the V gene TRBV30; 10 bases match TRBD1. CDR3 length: 14 residues. Germline-derived CDR1 and CDR2 are GTSNPN and SVGIG (reference sequence). V was clipped by 1 base and J by 6 bases; unmatched bases: 6. The CDR3 DNA sequence: TGTGCCTGGAGTGGACCCGGGACAGGGGTCGAGCAGTACTTC. This gives the protein CAWSGPGTGVEQYF.

V and J are TRBV2 and TRBJ2-1; 14 bases match TRBD2. Trimming at V came to 8 bases and at J to 5 bases, leaving 17 bases not matched to a gene. Germline V gives CDR1 SNHLY, CDR2 FYNNEI. This CDR3 is built from 19 residues. The CDR3 DNA sequence: TGTGCCAGCCGCCGAGAACCAGGACTAGCGGGGGGAACCAACAATGAGCAGTTCTTC. Translated, it gives CASRREPGLAGGTNNEQFF.

The chain joins TRBV2 to TRBJ1-1; maybe TRBD1 (5 bases). This CDR3 is 16 amino acids long. Germline V CDR1 and CDR2: SNHLY, FYNNEI. Between the trimmed V and J ends, which lost 6 bases and 7 bases, there was a span of 24 bases. The CDR3 reads CASREAGNQLSSEAFF. The CDR3 DNA reads as TGTGCCAGCAGAGAGGCAGGGAACCAGTTGAGCAGTGAAGCTTTCTTT.

Worth noting for this clone: Other DNA sequences in the sample encode the same CDR3. The chain has TRBV13 and TRBJ2-7; TRBD1 aligns across 9 bases. Per germline, CDR1 PRHDT and CDR2 FYEKMQ (reference sequence). CDR3 length: 15 residues. With 5 bases clipped from V and 3 bases from J, the junction kept 8 bases outside the gene matches. The CDR3 coding sequence is TGTGCCAGCAGCCCCCCTGGGGGACAGGGCTACGAGCAGTACTTC. Translated, it gives CASSPPGGQGYEQYF.

This chain links TRBV7-9 with TRBJ2-3; 12 bases are shared with TRBD2. Germline V lookup: CDR1 SEHNR, CDR2 FQNEAQ (reference sequence). CDR3 length equals 18 residues. J gave up 0 bases and V 1 base, and 5 bases lay outside the gene matches. The DNA of the CDR3 is TGTGCCAGCAGCTTAGAGGGCCTAGCGGGGGGGAGCACAGATACGCAGTATTTT. It yields the protein CASSLEGLAGGSTDTQYF.

The chain joins TRBV2 to TRBJ2-7; 7 positions agree with TRBD1. Germline CDR1 reads SNHLY; CDR2 reads FYNNEI. V was pared by 6 bases and J by 0 bases, with 26 bases of the junction left unmatched. This CDR3 is 21 amino acids long. Written as DNA, the CDR3 is TGTGCCAGCAGCGTAAGCGCCGGGACAGTAGCCAACTTTCACGTCTCCTACGAGCAGTACTTC. It yields the protein CASSVSAGTVANFHVSYEQYF.

The V and J genes are TRBV19 and TRBJ1-4, with unresolved D. This CDR3 comprises 12 residues. Germline loops: CDR1 LNHDA, CDR2 SQIVND (reference sequence). V shed 6 bases and J shed 3 bases, with 5 bases lying between them. The CDR3 DNA reads TGTGCCAGTAGGACTTCTAATGAAAAACTGTTTTTT. This encodes CASRTSNEKLFF.

This clone has just one count. The chain links TRBV11-2 to TRBJ2-1, with D unresolved. V was clipped by 1 base and J by 4 bases, with 11 bases between them. This CDR3 contains 15 residues. The germline gives CDR1 SGHAT, CDR2 FQNNGV. The CDR3 protein is CASSLAYSNYNEQFF. The CDR3 bases are TGTGCCAGCAGCTTAGCCTACAGCAATTACAATGAGCAGTTCTTC.

V gene TRBV5-5 combines with J gene TRBJ2-4, with D uncertain. The CDR3 contains 14 residues. V was pared by 3 bases and J by 8 bases, with 15 bases between. Germline assignment: CDR1 SGHKS and CDR2 YYEKEE (reference sequence). In DNA form, the CDR3 reads TGTGCCAGCAGCTCGACGTATTCGGCAGACATTCAGTACTTC. Translation gives CASSSTYSADIQYF.

The chain links TRBV10-2 to TRBJ2-7, with D unclear. V lost 1 base to trimming and J lost 4 bases, with 11 bases between them. CDR1 is WSHSY and CDR2 is SAAADI in the germline V gene. The CDR3 extends over 14 amino acids. CDR3 residues: CASSELRNQYEQYF. The DNA of the CDR3 is TGCGCCAGCAGTGAGTTGAGGAACCAATACGAGCAGTACTTC.

V is TRBV29-1 and J is TRBJ2-7, with no clear D. This CDR3 has 12 amino acids. V was shortened by 1 base and J by 2 bases, with 6 bases between the two germline ends. Germline-derived CDR1 and CDR2 are SQVTM and ANQGSEA. CDR3 DNA sequence: TGCAGCGTTGAAGTACTTCCCTACGAGCAGTACTTC. As protein: CSVEVLPYEQYF.

This chain connects TRBV29-1 to TRBJ2-1; 9 nucleotides line up with TRBD1. The CDR3 is made up of 17 amino acids. The germline gives CDR1 SQVTM, CDR2 ANQGSEA. V was pared by 7 bases and J by 8 bases, with 21 bases of the junction left unmatched. Written as DNA, the CDR3 is TGCAGCGCTCCCGGGACAGGGCAACTTTACCCCACCGATGAGCAGTTCTTC. This gives the protein CSAPGTGQLYPTDEQFF.

V and J are TRBV27 and TRBJ2-5; either TRBD1 or TRBD2 may supply D (5 bases each). Germline-derived CDR1 and CDR2 are MNHEY and SMNVEV (reference sequence). V was cut by 1 base and J by 0 bases, with 9 bases left in between. This CDR3 is built from 15 residues. CDR3 sequence (DNA): TGTGCCAGCAGTTTATGGGACGGCCACCAAGAGACCCAGTACTTC. Its translation: CASSLWDGHQETQYF.

The chain combines TRBV6-5 with TRBJ2-3; D tentatively reads TRBD1 or TRBD2 (7 bases each). V was shortened by 0 bases and J by 7 bases, with 14 bases between the two germline ends. Germline lookup yields CDR1 MNHEY and CDR2 SVGAGI. This CDR3 region has 15 residues. The chain's CDR3 is CASSYSGGGGNTQYF. CDR3 coding DNA: TGTGCCAGCAGTTACTCGGGAGGGGGCGGAAATACGCAGTATTTT.

The chain links TRBV2 to TRBJ2-2; 7 nucleotides line up with TRBD1. CDR3 length equals 18 residues. Germline V gene data show CDR1 as SNHLY and CDR2 as FYNNEI. The junction had 12 bases not matched to a gene; V was cut back by 5 bases and J by 0 bases. CDR3 nucleotide sequence: TGTGCCAGCAGTACTGAGGGGGCGAGCGGAGCGAACACCGGGGAGCTGTTTTTT. Translated, it gives CASSTEGASGANTGELFF.